One and the same sample provided the 10 T cell receptor beta chains below, sequenced in a study of T cell clonality in common variable immunodeficiency. Study-level points and caveats: Reportedly, TCR beta sequences from common variable immunodeficiency showed fewer deletions and N-nucleotide insertions.

Data came from immunoSEQ multiplex PCR; TCRdb stores just in-frame clones and leaves some out. Listed for the sample are 4,000 to 6,500 clones, none seen a single time. These receptors' targets are unknown. The sequenced material came from peripheral blood mononuclear cells. These receptors all come from a human donor with common variable immunodeficiency.

This clone is medium-sized (0.01 to 0.1%) by share. From the germline J gene comes the end of the CDR3, since the read stops 3 residues before it. This chain joins TRBV27 and TRBJ1-1; no clear D gene. The V and J ends lost 3 bases and 1 base respectively, with 3 bases between them. The CDR3 length is 12 residues. Per germline, CDR1 MNHEY and CDR2 SMNVEV (reference sequence). The CDR3 protein is CASSFGNTEAFF. CDR3 bases read: TGTGCCAGCAGTTTCGGGAACACTGAA.

This clone was observed at least ten times. The read ends 3 residues before the CDR3 terminus; that terminus is restored from the germline J gene. V usage is TRBV5-5 and J usage is TRBJ2-5; D remains ambiguous. Trimming stripped 0 bases from V and 4 bases from J, with 7 bases between. The CDR3 is 13 residues long. Germline V gives CDR1 SGHKS, CDR2 YYEKEE (reference sequence). This CDR3 reads CASSLDFRETQYF. The sequenced CDR3 bases are TGTGCCAGCAGCTTGGATTTTCGAGAGACC.

This clone was detected many times. The observed sequence ends 3 residues before the CDR3 terminus, with the missing tail filled in from the germline J gene. J is TRBJ2-5 and V is TRBV5-5; D call uncertain. This CDR3 is 14 amino acids long. The V end was cut by 0 bases, the J end by 1 base, with 7 bases between. Germline assignment: CDR1 SGHKS and CDR2 YYEKEE (reference sequence). The CDR3 bases that were read are TGTGCCAGCAGCTTGGCTCTAGGCCAAGAGACC. Its protein product is CASSLALGQET. The entire CDR3 is CASSLALGQETQYF. Full variable domain (remainder filled in from reference TRBV5-5 and TRBJ2-5): DAGVTQSPTHLIKTRGQQVTLRCSPISGHKSVSWYQQVLGQGPQFIFQYYEKEERGRGNFPDRFSARQFPNYSSELNVNALLLGDSALYLCASSLALGQETQYFGPGTRLLVL.

As for this clone: The read ends 3 residues shy of where the CDR3 ends; the end is completed using the germline J gene. J is TRBJ1-1 and V is TRBV6-2 or TRBV6-3; D unclear. Germline CDR1 and CDR2: MNHEY and SVGEGT. V was clipped by 6 bases and J by 6 bases, with 8 bases between them. The CDR3 is 11 residues long. Partial CDR3 DNA: TGTGCCAGCAGAGGTTCACCTGAA. It encodes CASRGSPE. The entire CDR3 protein is CASRGSPEAFF.

In this sample, this clone turned up many times. The read ends 3 residues shy of where the CDR3 ends; the end is completed using the germline J gene. The gene calls are TRBV5-1 and TRBJ2-2; 8 bases are a match to TRBD1. V lost 4 bases, J lost 5 bases, and 7 bases stayed unmatched. Germline V lookup: CDR1 SGHRS, CDR2 YFSETQ. This CDR3 comprises 15 residues. The CDR3 loop reads CASSTGQGGTGELFF. CDR3 bases read: TGCGCCAGCAGCACCGGACAGGGTGGGACCGGGGAG.

This clone appeared a few times. From the germline J gene comes the end of the CDR3, since the read stops 3 residues before it. This chain connects TRBV7-9 to TRBJ1-1; D is ambiguous. The germline CDR1 and CDR2 sequences are SEHNR and FQNEAQ (reference sequence). The CDR3 contains 13 residues. CDR3 bases read: TGTGCCAGCAGCTCGGTTACTTTAAGAGCG. This translates into CASSSVTLRA. The complete CDR3 sequence is CASSSVTLRAAFF. Complete variable domain (other parts from reference TRBV7-9 and TRBJ1-1): DTGVSQNPRHKITKRGQNVTFRCDPISEHNRLYWYRQTLGQGPEFLTYFQNEAQLEKSRLLSDRFSAERPKGSFSTLEIQRTEQGDSAMYLCASSSVTLRAAFFGQGTRLTVV.

By sample fraction, this clone is medium-sized. The read falls 3 residues short of the CDR3 end, and the missing part is taken from the germline J gene. V is TRBV5-4 and J is TRBJ1-5; TRBD1 aligns across 12 bases. Looked up from germline, CDR1 is SGHNT and CDR2 is YYREEE (reference sequence). This CDR3 is built from 15 residues. V dropped 4 bases and J dropped 4; count of bases not matched to a gene: 3. CDR3 protein: CASSLGQGANQPQHF. The CDR3 DNA, read in part, is TGTGCCAGCAGCCTGGGACAGGGGGCGAATCAGCCC.

This clone has a handful of counts. The sequenced fragment ends 3 residues before the CDR3 boundary, so the rest is inferred from the germline J gene. The chain uses TRBV2 and TRBJ1-4; TRBD1 matches at 8 bases. CDR3 length: 15 amino acids. Losses at the gene ends were 5 bases for V and 3 bases for J; bases not matched to a gene: 5. CDR1 and CDR2 from the germline V gene are SNHLY and FYNNEI. This CDR3 reads CASSSRGRANEKLFF. The sequenced part of the CDR3 DNA is TGTGCCAGCAGTTCCAGGGGGCGGGCTAATGAAAAA. The entire variable domain, with the rest obtained from reference TRBV2 and TRBJ1-4, is as follows: EPEVTQTPSHQVTQMGQEVILRCVPISNHLYFYWYRQILGQKVEFLVSFYNNEISEKSEIFDDQFSVERPDGSNFTLKIRSTKLEDSAMYFCASSSRGRANEKLFFGSGTQLSVL.

This clone was detected many times. The CDR3 end falls 3 residues outside the read, so it is completed with the germline J gene. The chain recombines TRBV13 with TRBJ2-1; D not resolved. With 4 bases removed from V and 6 bases from J, the gap between germline ends came to 7 bases. Germline-derived CDR1 and CDR2 are PRHDT and FYEKMQ (reference sequence). This CDR3 is built from 12 residues. The CDR3 bases that were read are TGTGCCAGCAGCTCTACCCGCAATGAG. This gives the protein CASSSTRNE. The whole CDR3 protein reads CASSSTRNEQFF.

Worth noting for this clone: The read stops 3 residues short of the end of the CDR3; the missing end is completed from the germline J gene. This chain links TRBV7-9 with TRBJ2-3; D is undetermined. V lost 4 bases to trimming and J lost 6 bases, with 8 bases between them. The CDR3 contains 12 residues. The germline V gene encodes CDR1 SEHNR and CDR2 FQNEAQ (reference sequence). The sequenced CDR3 bases are TGTGCCAGCAGCTCCTCCCCGGATACG. Translated, it gives CASSSSPDT. The entire CDR3 is CASSSSPDTQYF.